A single sample gave rise to the 9 T cell receptor beta chains below, sequenced in a study of OX40 agonist ivuxolimab in advanced cancers. Sequencing was performed with immunoSEQ multiplex PCR; in TCRdb, only in-frame clones are kept and a portion is missing. Among 40,000 to 45,000 clones listed, 80% to 90% were seen once. Material: CD4+ or CD8+ T cells sorted from blood, obtained in a trial of the OX40 agonist ivuxolimab. The receptor set was obtained from an adult with an advanced solid tumor such as melanoma, head and neck, liver or kidney cancer.

This clone was counted a single time. The chain combines TRBV5-1 with TRBJ2-3, with 10 bases that match TRBD1. Germline loops: CDR1 SGHRS, CDR2 YFSETQ. This CDR3 spans 16 amino acids. J was trimmed by 2 bases and V by 4 bases; bases with no gene match: 7. The CDR3 loop is CASSVGQGIDTDTQYF. As DNA, the CDR3 is TGCGCCAGCAGCGTGGGACAGGGGATCGACACAGATACGCAGTATTTT. Full variable domain (remainder filled in from reference TRBV5-1 and TRBJ2-3): KAGVTQTPRYLIKTRGQQVTLSCSPISGHRSVSWYQQTPGQGLQFLFEYFSETQRNKGNFPGRFSGRQFSNSRSEMNVSTLELGDSALYLCASSVGQGIDTDTQYFGPGTRLTVL.

The chain combines TRBV4-1 with TRBJ2-1, with D maybe TRBD1 (6 bases). V was shortened by 0 bases and J by 3 bases, with 15 bases between the two germline ends. CDR3 length equals 17 residues. Germline V gene data show CDR1 as MGHRA and CDR2 as YSYEKL. CDR3: CASSQDLEGGIYNEQFF. The CDR3 region has the DNA TGCGCCAGCAGCCAAGATCTGGAAGGGGGTATCTACAATGAGCAGTTCTTC.

V usage is TRBV30 and J usage is TRBJ1-1, with D unclear. This CDR3 has 11 residues. V was cut by 4 bases and J by 2 bases, with 5 bases left in between. In germline, CDR1 is GTSNPN, CDR2 SVGIG (reference sequence). The CDR3 sequence is CAWTFNTEAFF. In nucleotides, the CDR3 is TGTGCCTGGACCTTCAACACTGAAGCTTTCTTT.

The genes are TRBV6-5 and TRBJ2-3; possibly TRBD2 for D (6 bases). There are 14 residues in the CDR3. The V and J ends lost 5 bases and 7 bases respectively, with 16 bases between them. Germline lookup yields CDR1 MNHEY and CDR2 SVGAGI. The CDR3 spells CASSRDFRGNTQYF. The CDR3 DNA reads TGTGCCAGCAGTCGGGACTTTCGAGGGAATACGCAGTATTTT.

The chain joins TRBV7-2 to TRBJ1-1, with D perhaps TRBD1 (5 bases). Germline V CDR1 and CDR2: SGHTA, FQGNSA. This CDR3 spans 16 amino acids. Trimming cost V 1 base and J 1 base, with 13 bases left between them. The CDR3 bases are TGTGCCAGCAGCTTAGATTCGGGACGGACGAACACTGAAGCTTTCTTT. Translation: CASSLDSGRTNTEAFF.

The V call is TRBV5-4, the J call TRBJ1-2; 8 bases agree with TRBD1. J gave up 2 bases and V 5 bases, and 5 bases lay outside the gene matches. CDR1 SGHNT and CDR2 YYREEE come from the germline V gene (reference sequence). The CDR3 is 14 amino acids. CDR3 bases: TGTGCCAGCAGTTCAGGGGGCGCCAACTATGGCTACACCTTC. This encodes CASSSGGANYGYTF.

The chain combines TRBV15 with TRBJ2-1; D unclear. The CDR3 runs to 18 residues. V was clipped by 3 bases and J by 1 base, with 19 bases between them. Germline assignment: CDR1 LNHNV and CDR2 YYDKDF (reference sequence). CDR3 nucleotides: TGTGCCACCAGCAGGACGGGTAACATGATCCTTTCCTACAATGAGCAGTTCTTC. Protein: CATSRTGNMILSYNEQFF.

This chain joins TRBV6-5 and TRBJ2-6; D not resolved. V lost 6 bases, J lost 2 bases, and 11 bases lay in between. Germline V CDR1 and CDR2: MNHEY, SVGAGI. The CDR3 consists of 15 residues. For the CDR3, the DNA is TGTGCCAGCAGCCGGTACAATCCTGGGGCCAACGTCCTGACTTTC. It codes for CASSRYNPGANVLTF.

The chain is built from TRBV7-9 and TRBJ2-7, with 8 bases lining up with TRBD2. The CDR3 has 15 residues. CDR1 is SEHNR, CDR2 FQNEAQ, per germline (reference sequence). J was trimmed by 6 bases and V by 1 base; bases with no gene match: 8. The CDR3 DNA is TGTGCCAGCAGCTTAGGTAGCGGGACCCCCGCCGAGCAGTACTTC. Protein product: CASSLGSGTPAEQYF.